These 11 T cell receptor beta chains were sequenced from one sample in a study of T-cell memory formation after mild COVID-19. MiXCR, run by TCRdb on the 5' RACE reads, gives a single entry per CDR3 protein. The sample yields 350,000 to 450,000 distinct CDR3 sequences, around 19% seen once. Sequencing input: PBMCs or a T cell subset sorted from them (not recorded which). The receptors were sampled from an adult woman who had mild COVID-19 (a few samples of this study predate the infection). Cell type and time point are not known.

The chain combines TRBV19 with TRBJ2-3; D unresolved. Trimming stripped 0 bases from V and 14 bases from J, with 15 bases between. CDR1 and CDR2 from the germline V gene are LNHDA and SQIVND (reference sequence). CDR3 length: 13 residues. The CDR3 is CASSIDLNSGAYF. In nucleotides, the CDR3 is TGTGCCAGTAGTATAGATCTCAATTCCGGTGCGTATTTT.

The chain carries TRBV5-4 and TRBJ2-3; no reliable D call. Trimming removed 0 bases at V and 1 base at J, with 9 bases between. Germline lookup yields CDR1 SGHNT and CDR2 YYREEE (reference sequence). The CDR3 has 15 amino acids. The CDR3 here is CASSLDYLGTDTQYF. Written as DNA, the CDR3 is TGTGCCAGCAGCTTGGACTACCTGGGCACAGATACGCAGTATTTT.

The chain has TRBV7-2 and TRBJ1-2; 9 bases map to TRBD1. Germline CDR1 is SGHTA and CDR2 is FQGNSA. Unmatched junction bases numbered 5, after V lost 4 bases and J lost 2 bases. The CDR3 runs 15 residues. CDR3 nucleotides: TGTGCCAGCAGCTCGGGCGGGACAGGGAACTATGGCTACACCTTC. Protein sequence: CASSSGGTGNYGYTF.

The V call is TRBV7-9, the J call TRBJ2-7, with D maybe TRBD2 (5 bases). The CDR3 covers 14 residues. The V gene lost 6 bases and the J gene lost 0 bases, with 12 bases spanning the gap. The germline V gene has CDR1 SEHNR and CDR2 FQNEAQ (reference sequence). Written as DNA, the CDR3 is TGTGCCAGCAGTACGGACTTCCACTCCTACGAGCAGTACTTC. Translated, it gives CASSTDFHSYEQYF.

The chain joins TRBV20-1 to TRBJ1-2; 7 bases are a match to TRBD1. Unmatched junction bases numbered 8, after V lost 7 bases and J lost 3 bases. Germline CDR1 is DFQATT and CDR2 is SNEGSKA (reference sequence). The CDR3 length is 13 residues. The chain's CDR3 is CSGSIGGDYGYTF. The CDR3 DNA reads TGCAGTGGAAGCATAGGGGGCGACTATGGCTACACCTTC.

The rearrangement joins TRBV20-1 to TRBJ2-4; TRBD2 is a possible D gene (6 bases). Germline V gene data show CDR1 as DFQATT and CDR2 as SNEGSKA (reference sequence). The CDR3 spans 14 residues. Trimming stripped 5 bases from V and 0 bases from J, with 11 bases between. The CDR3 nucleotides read TGCAGTGCTCCGCCGGGGGTAGCCAAAAACATTCAGTACTTC. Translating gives CSAPPGVAKNIQYF.

CDR3 residues: CASSQDWTGANVLTF. The CDR3 DNA sequence: TGTGCCAGCAGCCAAGATTGGACTGGGGCCAACGTCCTGACTTTC. The rearrangement joins TRBV3-1 to TRBJ2-6; D unclear. Germline CDR1 LGHDT, CDR2 YNNKEL (reference sequence). The CDR3 covers 15 residues. V lost 0 bases and J 2 bases, leaving 5 bases between the germline ends. Complete variable domain (other parts from reference TRBV3-1 and TRBJ2-6): DTAVSQTPKYLVTQMGNDKSIKCEQNLGHDTMYWYKQDSKKFLKIMFSYNNKELIINETVPNRFSPKSPDKAHLNLHINSLELGDSAVYFCASSQDWTGANVLTFGAGSRLTVL.

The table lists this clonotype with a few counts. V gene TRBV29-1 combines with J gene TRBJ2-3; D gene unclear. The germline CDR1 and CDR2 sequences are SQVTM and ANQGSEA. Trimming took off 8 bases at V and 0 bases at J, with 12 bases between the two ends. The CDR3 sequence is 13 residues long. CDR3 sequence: CSLTAGSTDTQYF. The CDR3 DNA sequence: TGCAGCTTGACGGCCGGGAGCACAGATACGCAGTATTTT.

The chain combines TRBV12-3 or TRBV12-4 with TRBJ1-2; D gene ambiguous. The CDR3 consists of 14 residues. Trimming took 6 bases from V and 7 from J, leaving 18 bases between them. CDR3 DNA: TGTGCCAGCAGCGAAACAGACCTCCCTGGTGGCTACACCTTC. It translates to CASSETDLPGGYTF.

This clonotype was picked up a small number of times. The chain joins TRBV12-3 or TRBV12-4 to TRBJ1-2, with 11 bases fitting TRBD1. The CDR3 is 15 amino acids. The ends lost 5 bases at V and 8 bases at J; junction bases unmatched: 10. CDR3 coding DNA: TGTGCCAGCAGTCCCCGGACAGGGGGCACTCGGGGCTACACCTTC. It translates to CASSPRTGGTRGYTF.

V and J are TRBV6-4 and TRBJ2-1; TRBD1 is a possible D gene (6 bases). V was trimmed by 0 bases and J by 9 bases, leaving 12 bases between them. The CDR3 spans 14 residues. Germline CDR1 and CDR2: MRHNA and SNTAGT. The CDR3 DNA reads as TGTGCCAGCAGTGACTCGACAGGTCCCAGTGAGCAGTTCTTC. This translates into CASSDSTGPSEQFF.